Here is one TCR beta chain with its context. Its cognate antigen has yet to be identified. The record has no base qualities; no much larger clone is one base away. The time point label here, explained by the study, means: peripheral blood 6 weeks after treatment start. A cohort of about 30 patients with locally advanced or metastatic urothelial carcinoma, treated at Memorial Sloan Kettering on a trial protocol, was included. Peripheral blood mononuclear cells were collected pretreatment and during treatment, at between 1 and 8 total time points per patient. The Qiagen DNeasy Blood extraction kit was used to purify genomic DNA from total PBMCs and tumor samples. PBMCs were collected pretreatment and during treatment and were isolated and stored as previously described. This entry belongs to a study of PD-L1 blockade in urothelial cancer (dated 2017 in TCRdb). For context, the study as a whole: Therapy was started around 2014 for all patients, and atezolizumab 1,200 mg was administered intravenously every 3 weeks. Twenty-five of 29 patients were identified as males with urothelial cancer of bladder origin, and a prior smoking history was reported by 18 of 29 patients. Patients had an ECOG performance status of 0 or 1 and had received between 0 and 3 prior chemotherapy regimens. Blood samples were analyzed at two time points: 3 weeks after treatment start (second dose) and 6 weeks after treatment start. A median of 141,255 T cells and some 90,000 unique TCRs was obtained from blood samples, and a median clonality of approximately 0.077 was observed. An exploratory multi-omic analysis was conducted of the somatic, immune and clinical correlates of response to PD-L1 blockade with atezolizumab in urothelial cancer. Pretreatment tumor samples, along with matched peripheral blood collected serially before and after atezolizumab treatment, underwent TCR sequencing. Durable clinical benefit was defined as progression-free survival longer than 6 months, and TCR features were also tested against progression-free and overall survival. In the same patients, pretreatment tumors underwent whole exome sequencing and RNA sequencing in addition to TCR sequencing. Roughly 10 patients achieved durable clinical benefit and approximately 20 did not. Pretreatment blood TCR-seq was available for 30 or so patients, at least one posttreatment blood collection was obtained for approximately 25 patients, and tumor TCR-seq was available for approximately 25 patients.

Each PCR received spiked-in synthetic TCR analog templates so that absolute template abundance could be estimated from read counts. TCRbeta CDR3 regions were amplified from genomic DNA with bias-controlled V and J gene primers using the immunoSEQ assay. Sequencing of rearranged TCRbeta segments was performed at approximately 20X coverage. The original methods were these. Sequencing errors were corrected by clustering, and CDR3s were annotated against IMGT so that V, D and J genes could be assigned. Out-of-frame and stop-codon sequences were excluded, and only productive TCRbeta rearrangements were used in downstream analyses. Clonality was calculated as one minus the Shannon entropy normalized by the log of the number of unique productive sequences. Fisher's exact test with Benjamini-Hochberg correction, using a cutoff of adjusted p below 0.01, was how clones that differed between time points or between blood and tumor were identified. Held by TCRdb, this immuneACCESS table contains in-frame sequences only and omits some clones. Under half of the omission traces to an unresolved V gene where checked; the cause of the rest is unknown. D and trimming come from the DNA, and the V and J calls and clone size come from that table. For this sample there are over 100,000 clones; about 91% appear just once. The ten largest clonotypes hold around 4% of the sample.

CDR1 and CDR2 were assigned from the germline V gene (reference sequence) as MNHNY and SVGAGI. Unmatched junction bases come to 9, with V trimmed by 5 bases and J by 7 bases. Spanning cysteine to phenylalanine, the CDR3 consists of 14 amino acids. The sequence is cut down to CDR3 DNA, 42 bases in frame from base 1. The full study reports these points: Because the sample size was small (n ≈ 27) and many exploratory analyses were performed, the results are intended to be hypothesis-generating. Improved progression-free and overall survival was found to be associated with pretreatment peripheral blood TCR clonality below the median. At 3 weeks after the start of treatment, tumor-associated TCR clones in peripheral blood had expanded more in patients with durable benefit (n ≈ 24, p = 0.022).

The sequence links TRBV6-6 to TRBJ2-7, with 9 central nucleotides matching TRBD1. The receptor comes from a man aged 55 to 69 with urothelial cancer. The sample was PBMCs, taken around atezolizumab (anti-PD-L1) treatment. The CDR3: CASSPGTGTGEQYF. The nucleotide sequence is given as TGTGCCAGCAGTCCTGGGACAGGGACGGGTGAGCAGTACTTC.